This section outlines one T cell receptor (beta chain) sequence together with its context. These data are taken from a study of blood T cell repertoires in COVID-19. Study context: Sites across the United States, Italy and Spain contributed samples from acute and convalescent COVID-19.

Methods used by the authors: Counts of nucleated cells, estimated from reference gene primer amplification, were obtained. Data came from immunoSEQ multiplex PCR; TCRdb stores just in-frame clones and leaves some out. Clone size and the V and J calls come from that table; the DNA yielded D and trimming. Counted here are approximately 300,000 clones, over 80% occurring once; the ten biggest clones make up 3.7%. This TCR was recovered from a woman in her thirties or forties with acute or convalescent COVID-19. What was sequenced was peripheral blood.

CDR3 bases: TGTGCCAGCAGGACTAGCGGGGGGGTGCAGCAGTACGTC. This sequence encodes CASRTSGGVQQYV. The J gene is TRBJ2-7, the V gene TRBV28, with 14 nucleotides matching TRBD2. This CDR3 has 13 amino acids. The junction had 3 bases not matched to a gene; V was cut back by 6 bases and J by 8 bases. CDR1 is MDHEN and CDR2 is SYDVKM in the germline V gene.